Listed below are T cell receptor beta chains from one sample, sequenced in a study of blood T cell repertoires in COVID-19. The data were produced by immunoSEQ multiplex PCR, yet TCRdb's version contains in-frame clones alone and is incomplete. The data hold 50,000 to 65,000 clones, with approximately 83% observed a single time. Sequenced sample: peripheral blood. The receptors were sampled from a middle-aged man with acute or convalescent COVID-19. The CDR3 runs from the conserved cysteine through the conserved F or W.

TRBV24-1	14	TRBJ2-5	CATSVRLAGAPQYF
TRBV12-5	14	TRBJ1-1	CASGLSTVVAEAFF
TRBV4-1	17	TRBJ1-1	CASSPRGTGGMNTEAFF
TRBV5-1	14	TRBJ1-2	CASSLRGSVDGYTF
TRBV19	19	TRBJ2-3	CASSPLPGLAGGPTDTQYF
TRBV2	15	TRBJ1-5	CASSEIAAGNQPQHF
TRBV24-1	15	TRBJ2-5	CATRGTGAGQETQYF
TRBV12-5	15	TRBJ2-3	CASGRLSTSTDTQYF
TRBV5-8	15	TRBJ2-2	CASDRTGGHTGELFF
TRBV19	15	TRBJ1-6	CASSPRDRDNSPLHF
TRBV27	13	TRBJ1-1	CASSRAGETEAFF
TRBV11-1	13	TRBJ2-5	CASSLDRDGTQYF
TRBV5-7	16	TRBJ2-3	CASSIRGGAIWDTQYF
TRBV4-1	15	TRBJ1-6	CASSHRQGAWSPLHF
TRBV11-3	14	TRBJ2-5	CASSPRDVQETQYF
TRBV19	15	TRBJ1-5	CASSIIPSSNQPQHF
TRBV11-3	16	TRBJ1-1	CASSFRGGIGNTEAFF
TRBV30	13	TRBJ1-5	CACAGQGAQPQHF
TRBV27	15	TRBJ1-1	CASSAYRDQGAEAFF
TRBV5-1	14	TRBJ1-2	CASSSPGGNYGYTF
TRBV24-1	14	TRBJ1-2	CATSEATGSYGYTF
TRBV27	14	TRBJ1-2	CASSPRGGPYGYTF
TRBV4-1	15	TRBJ2-5	CASSLRDFQGETQYF
TRBV4-1	14	TRBJ1-2	CASSQYSTTYGYTF
TRBV5-1	15	TRBJ2-2	CASSERGVSTGELFF
TRBV30	13	TRBJ1-6	CAWGTEKYSPLHF
TRBV3-1/TRBV3-2	15	TRBJ1-3	CASSRGEGRGNTIYF
TRBV19	16	TRBJ2-2	CASSIDRGSNTGELFF
TRBV2	15	TRBJ2-2	CASSPGTRRAGELFF
TRBV10-3	14	TRBJ1-1	CAIKEARGNTEAFF
TRBV3-1/TRBV3-2	15	TRBJ1-2	CASSQEGRQGYGYTF
TRBV7-9	14	TRBJ1-6	CASSPDRGISPLHF
TRBV11-3	16	TRBJ1-3	CASSSNRLPSGNTIYF
TRBV5-1	17	TRBJ2-1	CASSSGGGTLSYNEQFF
TRBV5-4	19	TRBJ2-3	CASSPPGTSGGRLTDTQYF
TRBV25-1	13	TRBJ2-2	CASSEGGARELFF
TRBV7-6	18	TRBJ2-3	CASTLRRAGGGSTDTQYF
TRBV30	13	TRBJ1-1	CAWSASQPLKAFF
TRBV7-2	15	TRBJ1-3	CASSKQGNRGNTIYF
TRBV5-5	16	TRBJ1-5	CASSLTPDRGLGPQHF
TRBV2	15	TRBJ2-5	CASSETGDLQETQYF
TRBV19	14	TRBJ2-3	CASSPTGGRDTQYF
TRBV2	15	TRBJ2-1	CASTGQAGEYNEQFF
TRBV10-2	18	TRBJ1-5	CASSESTGKGLGNQPQHF
TRBV23-1	11	TRBJ2-7	CASSHNYEQYF
TRBV11-2	13	TRBJ1-2	CASSSRGGYGYTF
TRBV4-1	18	TRBJ2-1	CASSQDPRTSGGKNEQFF
TRBV5-5	15	TRBJ2-2	CASSLTSGVTGELFF